These 18 T cell receptor beta chains share one sample of origin, sequenced in a study of T cells expressing NK-cell markers. TCRdb re-called the 5' RACE reads; one entry per CDR3 protein, DNA not given. The sample table sets out 550,000 to 600,000 distinct CDR3 sequences. Sequences were obtained from blood T cells: a sorted CD56 or NKG2C T cell subset, CD4+ or CD8+ T cells, or bulk PBMC T cells (not recorded which). The receptors originated from a man between 18 and 29 years old in good health.

This chain connects TRBV7-6 to TRBJ2-1; TCRdb's D call of TRBD2 is untestable without DNA. In germline, CDR1 is SGHVS, CDR2 FNYEAQ. This CDR3 has 15 residues. CDR3 residues: CASSPTSDSGNEQFF.

This chain uses TRBV7-9 with TRBJ2-1; as DNA is missing, the TRBD1 call by TCRdb cannot be tested. There are 15 residues in the CDR3. Germline-derived CDR1 and CDR2 are SEHNR and FQNEAQ (reference sequence). CDR3 amino acids: CASSLTGAVSDEQFF.

The genes are TRBV28 and TRBJ1-5; TCRdb picks TRBD1, but there is no DNA to check that call. Germline CDR1 and CDR2: MDHEN and SYDVKM. CDR3 size: 14 residues. CDR3 region: CASSPPSGGGLQHF.

The chain is built from TRBV6-5 and TRBJ2-1; without DNA, the TCRdb call of TRBD2 cannot be checked. Germline-derived CDR1 and CDR2 are MNHEY and SVGAGI. The CDR3 runs 13 residues. The CDR3 sequence is CASSYRTSHEQFF.

The chain is built from TRBV29-1 and TRBJ2-5. This CDR3 contains 12 residues. Per the germline V gene, CDR1 is SQVTM and CDR2 is ANQGSEA. CDR3 sequence reads: CSVGGSEETQYF.

The chain is built from TRBV19 and TRBJ2-1; TCRdb outputs TRBD2, but without DNA this stays unchecked. The germline V gene has CDR1 LNHDA and CDR2 SQIVND (reference sequence). The CDR3 totals 16 residues. The CDR3 loop is CASSAPGLPLPNEQFF.

This rearrangement joins TRBV27 to TRBJ2-1. CDR1 and CDR2 from the germline V gene are MNHEY and SMNVEV (reference sequence). This CDR3 comprises 14 residues. CDR3: CASSFGGSYNEQFF.

This rearrangement joins TRBV19 to TRBJ2-3. This CDR3 has 14 residues. Germline V CDR1 and CDR2: LNHDA, SQIVND (reference sequence). The CDR3 reads CASSMGTSQDTQYF.

The chain is built from TRBV14 and TRBJ2-1; with no DNA, the TCRdb D assignment of TRBD1 cannot be verified. The germline CDR1 and CDR2 sequences are SGHDN and FVKESK. The CDR3 totals 14 residues. The CDR3: CASSQEASGNEQFF.

V is TRBV6-6 and J is TRBJ1-5; with no DNA, the TCRdb D assignment of TRBD1 cannot be verified. The CDR3 covers 13 residues. Germline V lookup: CDR1 MNHNY, CDR2 SVGAGI (reference sequence). The CDR3 region is CASGRGSNQPQHF.

The J gene is TRBJ2-3, the V gene TRBV12-5; TCRdb lists TRBD1, though no DNA is available to test this call. CDR1 and CDR2 (germline): LGHNT, FRNRAP. The CDR3 loop spans 11 amino acids. CDR3 protein: CAQRGGDTQYF.

This chain connects TRBV18 to TRBJ1-4. This CDR3 region has 13 residues. From germline, CDR1 is KGHSH and CDR2 LQKENI. This CDR3 reads CASSPKAQEKLFF.

V and J are TRBV7-9 and TRBJ2-5; the D call of TRBD1 rests on TCRdb alone, since no DNA is present to check it. Looked up from germline, CDR1 is SEHNR and CDR2 is FQNEAQ (reference sequence). This CDR3 is built from 15 residues. The CDR3: CASSLSISREETQYF.

The chain has TRBV6-2 or TRBV6-3 and TRBJ2-5; TCRdb's D call of TRBD1 is untestable without DNA. CDR1 MNHEY and CDR2 SVGEGT come from the germline V gene. The CDR3 is 15 amino acids. CDR3: CASIPRTGALETQYF.

The J gene is TRBJ2-1, the V gene TRBV18; TCRdb's assignment of TRBD1 cannot be checked, as there is no DNA. This CDR3 comprises 16 residues. Germline CDR1 KGHSH, CDR2 LQKENI. This CDR3 reads CASSPSGTGMYNEQFF.

The CDR3 here is CSVDVSGLNTEAFF. The rearrangement links TRBV29-1 to TRBJ1-1; no DNA is available, so the TRBD1 call from TCRdb remains unchecked. CDR1 and CDR2 (germline): SQVTM, ANQGSEA. The CDR3 covers 14 residues. Complete variable domain (other parts from reference TRBV29-1 and TRBJ1-1): SAVISQKPSRDICQRGTSLTIQCQVDSQVTMMFWYRQQPGQSLTLIATANQGSEATYESGFVIDKFPISRPNLTFSTLTVSNMSPEDSSIYLCSVDVSGLNTEAFFGQGTRLTVV.

This chain connects TRBV20-1 to TRBJ2-3; there is no DNA to check the TCRdb D call of TRBD2. The CDR3 has 18 amino acids. Germline loops: CDR1 DFQATT, CDR2 SNEGSKA (reference sequence). CDR3 sequence: CSAPGLAGSRSVTDTQYF.

The V and J genes are TRBV10-3 and TRBJ2-4. This CDR3 has 13 residues. Germline V gene data show CDR1 as ENHRY and CDR2 as SYGVKD. Here the CDR3 reads CAISESGDNIQYF.